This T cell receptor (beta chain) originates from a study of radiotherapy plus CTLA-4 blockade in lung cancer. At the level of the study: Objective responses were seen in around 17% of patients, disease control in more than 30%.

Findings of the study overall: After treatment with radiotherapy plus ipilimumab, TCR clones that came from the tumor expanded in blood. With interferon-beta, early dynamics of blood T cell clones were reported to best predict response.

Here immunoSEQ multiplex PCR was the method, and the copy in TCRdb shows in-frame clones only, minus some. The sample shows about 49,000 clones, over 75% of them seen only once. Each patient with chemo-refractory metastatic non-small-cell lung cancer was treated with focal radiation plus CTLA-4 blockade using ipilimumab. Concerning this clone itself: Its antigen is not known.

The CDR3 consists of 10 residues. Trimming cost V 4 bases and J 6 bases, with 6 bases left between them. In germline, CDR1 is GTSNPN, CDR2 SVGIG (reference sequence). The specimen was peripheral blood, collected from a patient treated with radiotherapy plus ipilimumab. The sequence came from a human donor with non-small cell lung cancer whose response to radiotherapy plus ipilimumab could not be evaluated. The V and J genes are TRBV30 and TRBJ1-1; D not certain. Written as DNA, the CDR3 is TGTGCCTGGAACAGAGCTGAAGCTTTCTTT. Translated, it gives CAWNRAEAFF.